Below are 21 T cell receptor beta chains sequenced from a single sample in a study of T cell responses to AZD1222 COVID-19 vaccine. Data came from immunoSEQ multiplex PCR; TCRdb stores just in-frame clones and leaves some out. Of about 66,000 clones listed, more than 75% are singletons. The source was peripheral blood, collected on day 0 of AZD1222 vaccination. These TCRs come from an adult in good health.

The chain couples TRBV6-5 to TRBJ1-2, with D unresolved. Between the trimmed V and J ends, which lost 7 bases and 2 bases, there was a span of 8 bases. Germline lookup yields CDR1 MNHEY and CDR2 SVGAGI. CDR3 length equals 12 residues. The chain's CDR3 is CASTKGNYGYTF. DNA for the CDR3: TGTGCCAGCACAAAAGGGAACTATGGCTACACCTTC.

The rearrangement links TRBV4-3 to TRBJ2-2; D call uncertain. The CDR3 has 15 amino acids. Trimming stripped 5 bases from V and 4 bases from J, with 14 bases between. Germline V gives CDR1 LGHNA, CDR2 YSLEER. The CDR3, as DNA: TGCGCCAGCAGCTTCCGGATGGCACCCACCGGGGAGCTGTTTTTT. It is translated as CASSFRMAPTGELFF.

This chain uses TRBV10-2 with TRBJ1-2; TRBD1 matches at 11 bases. V was clipped by 4 bases and J by 3 bases; unmatched bases: 16. The germline V gene has CDR1 WSHSY and CDR2 SAAADI. The CDR3 totals 19 residues. CDR3 loop: CASSGGTGTGGNLDYGYTF. CDR3 DNA: TGCGCCAGCAGTGGAGGGACCGGGACAGGGGGAAATTTGGACTATGGCTACACCTTC.

This clone came up once. The rearrangement links TRBV5-1 to TRBJ2-7, with D perhaps given as TRBD1 or TRBD2 (6 bases each). The CDR3 is made up of 16 amino acids. Germline V gene sequence: CDR1 SGHRS, CDR2 YFSETQ. Between the trimmed V and J ends, which lost 0 bases and 1 base, there was a span of 14 bases. The CDR3 nucleotides are TGCGCCAGCAGCTTGGGAGGGGGGCTGATTTCCTACGAGCAGTACTTC. It yields the protein CASSLGGGLISYEQYF.

The V and J genes are TRBV7-2 and TRBJ1-4; 7 bases align to TRBD1. The CDR3 totals 15 residues. J gave up 5 bases and V 1 base, and 4 bases lay outside the gene matches. Germline lookup yields CDR1 SGHTA and CDR2 FQGNSA. The CDR3 sequence is CASSLGQGYNEKLFF. The CDR3 DNA sequence: TGTGCCAGCAGCTTAGGACAGGGTTACAATGAAAAACTGTTTTTT.

This clone was seen once. V and J are TRBV19 and TRBJ1-4; 7 positions match TRBD1. This CDR3 has 15 residues. V lost 6 bases, J lost 5 bases, and 9 bases stayed unmatched. The germline gives CDR1 LNHDA, CDR2 SQIVND (reference sequence). The CDR3 DNA follows: TGTGCCAGTAGGCGGGCGGGACAGAAGAATGAAAAACTGTTTTTT. Its protein product is CASRRAGQKNEKLFF.

Points on this clone: The same CDR3 also results from other DNA sequences found in this sample. This chain joins TRBV3-1 (or the pseudogene TRBV3-2) and TRBJ2-1, with unresolved D. The V end was cut by 0 bases, the J end by 3 bases, with 3 bases between. The germline gives CDR1 LGHDT, CDR2 YNNKEL (reference sequence). CDR3 length: 13 residues. The CDR3 spells CASSQELYNEQFF. CDR3 in DNA: TGTGCCAGCAGCCAAGAACTCTACAATGAGCAGTTCTTC.

This clone was picked up one time. The rearrangement links TRBV5-6 to TRBJ1-2; perhaps TRBD1 as D (5 bases). Per the germline V gene, CDR1 is SGHDT and CDR2 is YYEEEE. The CDR3 totals 12 residues. With 4 bases removed from V and 3 bases from J, the gap between germline ends came to 7 bases. CDR3 bases: TGTGCCAGCAGCCCGGGGGACTATGGCTACACCTTC. Encoded protein: CASSPGDYGYTF.

This chain uses TRBV5-6 with TRBJ1-1; D perhaps matches TRBD1 (5 bases). This CDR3 has 14 amino acids. CDR1 and CDR2 from the germline V gene are SGHDT and YYEEEE. V lost 4 bases, J lost 4 bases, and 14 bases lay in between. The CDR3 bases are TGTGCCAGCAGCATCTGGACACGAGTCACTGAAGCTTTCTTT. This codes for CASSIWTRVTEAFF.

Notes on this clone: One end of the junction does not line up with germline, which may come from a read error. This chain links TRBV6-5 with TRBJ1-1; a possible D gene is TRBD1 (5 bases). This CDR3 spans 13 amino acids. CDR1 MNHEY and CDR2 SVGAGI come from the germline V gene. The CDR3 sequence: CATSRGRNTEAFF. CDR3 nucleotide sequence: TGTGCCACCAGTAGGGGTCGGAACACTGAAGCTTTCTTT.

The gene calls are TRBV19 and TRBJ2-1; 11 nucleotides agree with TRBD2. J was trimmed by 5 bases and V by 5 bases; bases with no gene match: 8. CDR1 and CDR2 (germline): LNHDA, SQIVND (reference sequence). The CDR3 is 16 amino acids. The CDR3 nucleotides are TGTGCCAGTAGTTCCGTAACTAGCGGGGGAAACAATGAGCAGTTCTTC. It translates to CASSSVTSGGNNEQFF.

This chain joins TRBV27 and TRBJ1-2, with a weak D call TRBD1 (6 bases). The CDR3 runs 16 residues. V was clipped by 4 bases and J by 4 bases, with 19 bases between them. The germline V gene encodes CDR1 MNHEY and CDR2 SMNVEV (reference sequence). The CDR3 coding sequence is TGTGCCAGCAGTTCCCAAAGCGCACAGGGCGTCTATGGCTACACCTTC. Translating gives CASSSQSAQGVYGYTF.

The chain joins TRBV5-5 to TRBJ1-2, with D maybe TRBD1 (5 bases). Per the germline V gene, CDR1 is SGHKS and CDR2 is YYEKEE (reference sequence). V was cut by 4 bases and J by 4 bases, with 17 bases left in between. This CDR3 spans 15 amino acids. The CDR3 nucleotides read TGTGCCAGCAGCCTGCTAGGGGAGACTGTCTATGGCTACACCTTC. This translates into CASSLLGETVYGYTF. The full variable domain, rest sourced from reference TRBV5-5 and TRBJ1-2, is DAGVTQSPTHLIKTRGQQVTLRCSPISGHKSVSWYQQVLGQGPQFIFQYYEKEERGRGNFPDRFSARQFPNYSSELNVNALLLGDSALYLCASSLLGETVYGYTFGSGTRLTVV.

A few counts support this clone. Other DNA sequences of this sample code for an identical CDR3. The CDR3: CASSLGRNEQFF. DNA of the CDR3: TGTGCCAGCAGCTTGGGACGTAATGAGCAGTTCTTC. The chain recombines TRBV7-3 with TRBJ2-1, with D possibly being TRBD1 or TRBD2 (5 bases each). V shed 3 bases and J shed 7 bases, with 7 bases lying between them. In germline, CDR1 is SGHTA, CDR2 FQGTGA. This CDR3 spans 12 amino acids. The variable domain in full, with the rest retrieved from reference TRBV7-3 and TRBJ2-1, is GAGVSQTPSNKVTEKGKYVELRCDPISGHTALYWYRQSLGQGPEFLIYFQGTGAADDSGLPNDRFFAVRPEGSVSTLKIQRTERGDSAVYLCASSLGRNEQFFGPGTRLTVL.

V and J are TRBV4-1 and TRBJ2-3; 9 nucleotides match TRBD1. This CDR3 contains 18 residues. CDR1 and CDR2 from the germline V gene are MGHRA and YSYEKL. Losses at the gene ends were 0 bases for V and 0 bases for J; bases not matched to a gene: 7. CDR3 residues: CASSQDHRGPTSTDTQYF. The CDR3 coding sequence is TGCGCCAGCAGCCAAGATCACAGGGGGCCAACTAGCACAGATACGCAGTATTTT.

The chain links TRBV20-1 to TRBJ2-7, with TRBD1 as a possible D gene (6 bases). The CDR3 contains 11 residues. V lost 1 base and J 10 bases, leaving 11 bases between the germline ends. From germline, CDR1 is DFQATT and CDR2 SNEGSKA (reference sequence). CDR3: CSARGTEIQYF. CDR3 DNA sequence: TGCAGTGCTAGAGGGACAGAGATACAGTACTTC.

This clone was detected once. The chain links TRBV11-2 to TRBJ1-1; TRBD1 is a possible D gene (6 bases). The germline gives CDR1 SGHAT, CDR2 FQNNGV. V lost 4 bases and J lost 0, with 12 bases in between. The CDR3 contains 15 residues. CDR3 loop: CASSSGQLMNTEAFF. CDR3 nucleotides: TGTGCCAGCAGCTCCGGACAGTTAATGAACACTGAAGCTTTCTTT.

The CDR3 nucleotides read TGTGCCAGCAGAAATTTTGACTATGGCTACACCTTC. It yields the protein CASRNFDYGYTF. The chain has TRBV2 and TRBJ1-2; no clear D gene. Germline assignment: CDR1 SNHLY and CDR2 FYNNEI. The CDR3 length is 12 residues. V was cut by 6 bases and J by 3 bases, with 8 bases left in between.

DNA of the CDR3: TGTGCCTGGGGGGGGGCGACTAGCGGGAATGGGTATGAGCAGTTCTTC. It is translated as CAWGGATSGNGYEQFF. The V and J genes are TRBV30 and TRBJ2-1, with 11 nucleotides matching TRBD2. This CDR3 is built from 16 residues. The V and J ends lost 5 bases and 8 bases, in that order; junction bases with no gene match: 14. In germline, CDR1 is GTSNPN, CDR2 SVGIG (reference sequence). Variable domain in full (rest from reference TRBV30 and TRBJ2-1): SQTIHQWPATLVQPVGSPLSLECTVEGTSNPNLYWYRQAAGRGLQLLFYSVGIGQISSEVPQNLSASRPQDRQFILSSKKLLLSDSGFYLCAWGGATSGNGYEQFFGPGTRLTVL.

The rearrangement joins TRBV6-5 to TRBJ1-5; D is unclear. Germline assignment: CDR1 MNHEY and CDR2 SVGAGI. V lost 8 bases, J lost 4 bases, and 12 bases lay in between. The CDR3 is 13 amino acids. The CDR3 DNA reads as TGTGCCAGCCTATGGGAGGTGAATCAGCCCCAGCATTTT. This encodes CASLWEVNQPQHF.

With regard to this clone: Other nucleotide sequences in the sample specify the same CDR3. CDR3 sequence: CASKGQGHEQYF. Here the CDR3 DNA reads TGTGCCAGTAAGGGGCAGGGCCACGAGCAGTACTTC. The rearrangement uses TRBV2 and TRBJ2-7; D may be TRBD1 (5 bases). Trimming shortened V by 9 bases and J by 5 bases, and 14 bases separated the two germline ends. The CDR3 consists of 12 residues. Per germline, CDR1 SNHLY and CDR2 FYNNEI.